This T cell receptor beta chain derives from a study of beta chain features in type 1 diabetes. Study conclusions and caveats: TCRB CDR3s were moderately but significantly shorter in Type 1 diabetes patients in all four CD4+ subsets. Cells expressing TCR highly could be over-represented by cDNA sequencing. In type 1 diabetes patients, VDJ junctions had fewer insertions; deletions at these junctions were more frequent.

A word on this clone: Its specificity is unknown.

Expressed TCRB transcripts were sequenced, since all the RNA that had been isolated was reverse transcribed. About 3.7 million reads on average were seen across naive, central memory and regulatory T cell samples. The data were produced by immunoSEQ multiplex PCR, yet TCRdb's version contains in-frame clones alone and is incomplete. The repertoire consists of 400,000 or so clones, with around 10% occurring once and the leading ten covering less than 0.65%. Each of the sorted populations had a purity greater than 95%. Germline CDR1 is MGHRA and CDR2 is YSYEKL. Trimming shortened V by 0 bases and J by 7 bases, and 9 bases separated the two germline ends. This CDR3 region has 14 residues.

The V call is TRBV4-1, the J call TRBJ1-4; the D is unclear. What was sequenced was central memory CD4+ T cells from blood. The TCR sequence derives from a young man with type 1 diabetes. CDR3 coding DNA: TGCGCCAGCAGCCAAGATAGGACCGCTGAAAAACTGTTTTTT. Translated, it gives CASSQDRTAEKLFF.